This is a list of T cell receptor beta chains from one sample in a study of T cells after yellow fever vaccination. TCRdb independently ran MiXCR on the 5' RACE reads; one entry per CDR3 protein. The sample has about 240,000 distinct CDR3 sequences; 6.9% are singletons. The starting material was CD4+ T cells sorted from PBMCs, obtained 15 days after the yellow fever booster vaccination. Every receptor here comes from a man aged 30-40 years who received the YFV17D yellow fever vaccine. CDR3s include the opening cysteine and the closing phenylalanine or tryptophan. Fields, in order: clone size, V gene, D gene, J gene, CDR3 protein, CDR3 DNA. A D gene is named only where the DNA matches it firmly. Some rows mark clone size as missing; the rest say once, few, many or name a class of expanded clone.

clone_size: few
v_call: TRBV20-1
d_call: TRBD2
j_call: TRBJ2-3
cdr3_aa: CSARVLANTDTQYF
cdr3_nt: TGCAGTGCTAGGGTACTAGCGAACACAGATACGCAGTATTTT

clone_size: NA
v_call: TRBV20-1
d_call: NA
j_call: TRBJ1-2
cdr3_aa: CSARDAPRRDGYTF
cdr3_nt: TGCAGTGCTAGAGATGCCCCAAGGAGGGATGGCTACACCTTC

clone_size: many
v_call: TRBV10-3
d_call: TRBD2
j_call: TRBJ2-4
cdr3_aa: CAISEIAGDIQYF
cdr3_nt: TGTGCCATCAGTGAGATAGCGGGAGACATTCAGTACTTC

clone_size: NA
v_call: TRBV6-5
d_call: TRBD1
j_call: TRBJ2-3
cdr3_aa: CASSYSTGFSTDTQYF
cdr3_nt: TGTGCCAGCAGTTACTCGACAGGGTTTAGCACAGATACGCAGTATTTT

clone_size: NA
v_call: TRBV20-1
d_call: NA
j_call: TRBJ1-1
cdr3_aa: CSAREARGPNTEAFF
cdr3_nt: TGCAGTGCTAGGGAAGCGAGGGGCCCAAACACTGAAGCTTTCTTT

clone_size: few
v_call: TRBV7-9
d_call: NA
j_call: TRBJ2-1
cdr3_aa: CASSTGGGGNEQFF
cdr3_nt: TGTGCCAGCAGTACAGGGGGAGGGGGCAATGAGCAGTTCTTC

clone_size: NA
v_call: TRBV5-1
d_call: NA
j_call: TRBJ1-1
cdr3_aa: CASSPEGRNTEAFF
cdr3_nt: TGCGCCAGCAGTCCCGAAGGACGGAACACTGAAGCTTTCTTT

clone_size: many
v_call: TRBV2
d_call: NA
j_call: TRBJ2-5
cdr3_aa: CASSEHGIVQETQYF
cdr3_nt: TGTGCCAGCAGTGAACACGGGATCGTTCAGGAGACCCAGTACTTC

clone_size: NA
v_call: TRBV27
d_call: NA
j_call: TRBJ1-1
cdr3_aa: CASSFNRGRTEAFF
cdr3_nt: TGTGCCAGCAGTTTTAACCGGGGACGGACTGAAGCTTTCTTT

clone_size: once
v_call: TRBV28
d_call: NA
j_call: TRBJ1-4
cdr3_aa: CASRAVQINEKLFF
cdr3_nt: TGTGCCAGCAGGGCCGTGCAAATTAATGAAAAACTGTTTTTT

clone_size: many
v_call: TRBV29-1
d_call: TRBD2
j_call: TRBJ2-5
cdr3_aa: CSVDLRGTGETQYF
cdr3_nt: TGCAGCGTTGATCTGCGGGGGACGGGAGAGACCCAGTACTTC

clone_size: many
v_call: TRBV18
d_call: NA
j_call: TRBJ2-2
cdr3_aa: CASSPGISNTGELFF
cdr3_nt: TGTGCCAGCTCACCAGGGATCTCGAACACCGGGGAGCTGTTTTTT

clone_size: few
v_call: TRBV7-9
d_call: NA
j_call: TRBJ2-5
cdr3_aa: CASRDREYQETQYF
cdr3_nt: TGTGCCAGCAGGGACCGGGAGTACCAAGAGACCCAGTACTTC

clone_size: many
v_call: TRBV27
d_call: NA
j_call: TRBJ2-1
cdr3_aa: CASSFNNEQFF
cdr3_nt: TGTGCCAGCAGTTTCAACAATGAGCAGTTCTTC

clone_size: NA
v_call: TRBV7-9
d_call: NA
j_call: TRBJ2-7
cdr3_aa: CASSTPPGGSSYEQYF
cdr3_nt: TGTGCCAGCAGCACCCCTCCGGGTGGGAGCTCCTACGAGCAGTACTTC

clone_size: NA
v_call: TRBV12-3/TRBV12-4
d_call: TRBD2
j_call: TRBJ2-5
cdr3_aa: CASSLWAGDAETQYF
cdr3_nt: TGTGCCAGCAGTTTATGGGCGGGAGATGCAGAGACCCAGTACTTC

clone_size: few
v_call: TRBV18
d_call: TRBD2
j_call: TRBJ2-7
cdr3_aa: CASSDVLAGGREQYF
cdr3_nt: TGTGCCAGCTCCGACGTACTAGCGGGAGGGCGCGAGCAGTACTTC

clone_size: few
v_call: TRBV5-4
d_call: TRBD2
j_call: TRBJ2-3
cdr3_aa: CASSLVSGPDTQYF
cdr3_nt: TGTGCCAGCAGCTTGGTTAGCGGGCCTGATACGCAGTATTTT

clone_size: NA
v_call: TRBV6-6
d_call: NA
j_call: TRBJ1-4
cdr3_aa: CASGDEGGELFF
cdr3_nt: TGTGCCAGCGGGGATGAAGGGGGGGAACTGTTTTTT

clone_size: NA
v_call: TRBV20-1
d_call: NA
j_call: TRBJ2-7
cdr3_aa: CSARTQDNYEQYF
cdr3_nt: TGCAGTGCTAGAACACAGGATAACTACGAGCAGTACTTC

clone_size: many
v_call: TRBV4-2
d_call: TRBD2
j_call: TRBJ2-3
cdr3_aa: CASSQEALAGGSDTQYF
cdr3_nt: TGTGCCAGCAGCCAAGAGGCCCTAGCGGGAGGGTCAGATACGCAGTATTTT

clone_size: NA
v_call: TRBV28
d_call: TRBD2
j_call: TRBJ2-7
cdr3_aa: CASRRTSPYEQYF
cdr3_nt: TGTGCCAGCAGGAGGACTAGTCCGTACGAGCAGTACTTC

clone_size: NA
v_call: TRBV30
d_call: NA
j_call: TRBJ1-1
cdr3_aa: CAWSRQLNTEAFF
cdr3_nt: TGTGCCTGGAGCCGACAGTTGAACACTGAAGCTTTCTTT

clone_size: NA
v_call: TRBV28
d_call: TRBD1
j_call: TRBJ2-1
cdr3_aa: CASSSPPTGGNEQFF
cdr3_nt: TGTGCCAGCAGTTCGCCACCGACAGGGGGCAATGAGCAGTTCTTC

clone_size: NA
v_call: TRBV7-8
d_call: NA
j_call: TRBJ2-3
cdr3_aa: CASSLELTTDTQYF
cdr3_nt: TGTGCCAGCAGCTTAGAACTAACCACAGATACGCAGTATTTT

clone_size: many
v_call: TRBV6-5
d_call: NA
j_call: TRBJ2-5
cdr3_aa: CASSRRGETQYF
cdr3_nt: TGTGCCAGCAGCCGACGAGGGGAGACCCAGTACTTC

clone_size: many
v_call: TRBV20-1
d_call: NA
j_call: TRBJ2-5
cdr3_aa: CSASAQGGEETQYF
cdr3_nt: TGCAGTGCTAGTGCCCAGGGTGGGGAAGAGACCCAGTACTTC

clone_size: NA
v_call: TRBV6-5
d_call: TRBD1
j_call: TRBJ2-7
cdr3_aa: CATGQGGQYF
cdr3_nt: TGTGCCACAGGACAGGGAGGGCAGTACTTC

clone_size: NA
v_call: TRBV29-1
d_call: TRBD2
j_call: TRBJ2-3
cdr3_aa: CSVGGGGTQYF
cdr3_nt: TGCAGCGTTGGGGGGGGGGGTACGCAGTATTTT

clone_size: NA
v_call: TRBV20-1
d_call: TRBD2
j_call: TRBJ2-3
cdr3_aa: CSARDFAGVADTQYF
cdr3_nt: TGCAGTGCTAGAGATTTTGCGGGAGTGGCAGATACGCAGTATTTT

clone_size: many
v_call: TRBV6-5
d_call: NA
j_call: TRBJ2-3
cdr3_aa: CASSYARQSTDTQYF
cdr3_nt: TGTGCCAGCAGTTACGCACGACAGAGCACAGATACGCAGTATTTT

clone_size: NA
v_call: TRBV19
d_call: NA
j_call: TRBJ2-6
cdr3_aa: CASTGPGANVLTF
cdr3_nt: TGTGCCAGTACAGGGCCTGGGGCCAACGTCCTGACTTTC

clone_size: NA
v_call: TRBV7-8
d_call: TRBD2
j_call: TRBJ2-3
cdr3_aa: CASSPHDASGPGADTQYF
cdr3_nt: TGTGCCAGCAGCCCACACGACGCTAGCGGGCCGGGGGCAGATACGCAGTATTTT

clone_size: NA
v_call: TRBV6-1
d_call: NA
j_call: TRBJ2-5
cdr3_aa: CASRPPGSGGETQYF
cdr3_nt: TGTGCCAGCAGACCACCCGGGAGTGGAGGAGAGACCCAGTACTTC

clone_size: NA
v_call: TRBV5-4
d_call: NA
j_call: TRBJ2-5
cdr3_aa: CASSFGGANQETQYF
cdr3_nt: TGTGCCAGCAGCTTTGGAGGAGCAAACCAAGAGACCCAGTACTTC

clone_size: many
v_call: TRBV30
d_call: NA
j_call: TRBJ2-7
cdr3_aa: CAWSVRRSEQYF
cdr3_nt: TGTGCCTGGAGTGTACGACGTAGTGAGCAGTACTTC

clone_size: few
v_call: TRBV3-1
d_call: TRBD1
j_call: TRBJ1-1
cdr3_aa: CASSHNRGATEAFF
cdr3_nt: TGTGCCAGCAGCCACAACAGGGGGGCCACTGAAGCTTTCTTT

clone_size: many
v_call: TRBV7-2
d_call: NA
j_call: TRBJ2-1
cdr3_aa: CASTLVGRSLNKQFF
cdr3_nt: TGTGCCAGCACCCTGGTCGGCCGTAGTTTGAATAAGCAGTTCTTC

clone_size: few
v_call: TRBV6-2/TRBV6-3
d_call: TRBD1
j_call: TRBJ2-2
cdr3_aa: CASSPHPGSRTGNTGELFF
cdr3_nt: TGTGCCAGCTCCCCCCACCCCGGATCCCGGACAGGGAACACCGGGGAGCTGTTTTTT

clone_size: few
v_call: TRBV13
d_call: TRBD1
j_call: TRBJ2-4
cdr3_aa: CASSRNRGADQYF
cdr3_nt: TGTGCCAGCAGTCGAAACAGGGGCGCTGATCAATACTTC

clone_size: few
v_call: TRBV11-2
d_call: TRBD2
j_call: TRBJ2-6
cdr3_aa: CASRPPGGAIPGANVLTF
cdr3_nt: TGTGCCAGCAGACCACCGGGGGGGGCTATACCCGGGGCCAACGTCCTGACTTTC

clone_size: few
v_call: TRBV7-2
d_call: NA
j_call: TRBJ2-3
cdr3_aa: CASRGDWSRTDTQYF
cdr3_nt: TGTGCCAGCAGGGGAGACTGGTCCCGCACAGATACGCAGTATTTT

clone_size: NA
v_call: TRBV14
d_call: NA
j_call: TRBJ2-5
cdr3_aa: CASSHRQETQYF
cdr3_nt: TGTGCCAGCAGCCATAGGCAAGAGACCCAGTACTTC

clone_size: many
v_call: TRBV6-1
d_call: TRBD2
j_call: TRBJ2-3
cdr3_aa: CASSDPSGSGTDTQYF
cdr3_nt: TGTGCCAGCAGTGATCCCAGCGGGAGTGGAACAGATACGCAGTATTTT

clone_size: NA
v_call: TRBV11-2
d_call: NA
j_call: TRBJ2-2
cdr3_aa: CASSLVPGELFF
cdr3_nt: TGTGCCAGCAGCTTAGTACCCGGGGAGCTGTTTTTT

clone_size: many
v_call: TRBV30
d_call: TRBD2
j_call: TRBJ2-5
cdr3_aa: CAWRGGGAASTQYF
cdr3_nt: TGTGCCTGGAGGGGGGGAGGGGCCGCCAGCACCCAGTACTTC

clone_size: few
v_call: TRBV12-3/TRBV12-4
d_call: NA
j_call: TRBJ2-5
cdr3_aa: CASSLDLLIQETQYF
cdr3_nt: TGTGCCAGCAGTTTAGATCTTTTAATCCAAGAGACCCAGTACTTC

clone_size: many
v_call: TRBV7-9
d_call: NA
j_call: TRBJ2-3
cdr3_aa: CASSPYREPLQSDTQYF
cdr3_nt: TGTGCCAGCAGCCCCTACAGGGAGCCATTGCAATCAGATACGCAGTATTTT

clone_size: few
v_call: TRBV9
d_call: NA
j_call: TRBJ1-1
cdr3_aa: CASSGPSYNTEAFF
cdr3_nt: TGTGCCAGCAGCGGTCCGAGCTACAACACTGAAGCTTTCTTT

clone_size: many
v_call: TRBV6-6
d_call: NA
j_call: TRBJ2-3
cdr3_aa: CASSYSWPSPQYF
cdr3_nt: TGTGCCAGCAGTTACTCGTGGCCCTCCCCGCAGTATTTT

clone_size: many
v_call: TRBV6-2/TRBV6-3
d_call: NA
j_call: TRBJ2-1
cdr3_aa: CAIKGDYNEQFF
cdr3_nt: TGTGCCATAAAAGGGGACTACAATGAGCAGTTCTTC

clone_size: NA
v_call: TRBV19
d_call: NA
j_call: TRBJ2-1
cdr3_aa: CASSIYRETRGSEQFF
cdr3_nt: TGTGCCAGTAGTATTTACAGGGAAACCCGAGGCAGTGAGCAGTTCTTC

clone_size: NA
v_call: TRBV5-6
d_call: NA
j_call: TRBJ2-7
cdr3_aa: CASSPDLKPGEQYF
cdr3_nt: TGTGCCAGCAGCCCGGACCTCAAGCCTGGCGAGCAGTACTTC

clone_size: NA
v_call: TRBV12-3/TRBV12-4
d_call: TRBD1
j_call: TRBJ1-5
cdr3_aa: CASSGRTGNLPQHF
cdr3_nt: TGTGCCAGCAGTGGGCGGACAGGGAATCTGCCCCAGCATTTT

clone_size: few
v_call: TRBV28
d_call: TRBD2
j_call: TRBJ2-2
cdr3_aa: CASSLLGLAANTGELFF
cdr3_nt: TGTGCCAGCAGTTTACTCGGACTAGCGGCGAACACCGGGGAGCTGTTTTTT

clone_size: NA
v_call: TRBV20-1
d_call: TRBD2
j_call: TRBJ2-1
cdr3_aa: CSARAPSGSYNEQFF
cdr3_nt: TGCAGTGCTAGAGCCCCTAGCGGGTCCTACAATGAGCAGTTCTTC

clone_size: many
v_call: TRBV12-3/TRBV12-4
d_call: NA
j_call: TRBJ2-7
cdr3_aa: CASRLTGTNEQYF
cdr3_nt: TGTGCCAGCCGTCTAACCGGGACCAACGAGCAGTACTTC

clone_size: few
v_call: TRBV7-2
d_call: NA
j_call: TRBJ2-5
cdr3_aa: CASRLRWGGGQETQYF
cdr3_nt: TGTGCCAGCAGGCTACGGTGGGGAGGGGGCCAAGAGACCCAGTACTTC

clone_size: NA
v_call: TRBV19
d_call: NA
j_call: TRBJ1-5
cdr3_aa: CASSDSGGPNQPQHF
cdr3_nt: TGTGCCAGTAGCGACTCGGGGGGCCCCAATCAGCCCCAGCATTTT

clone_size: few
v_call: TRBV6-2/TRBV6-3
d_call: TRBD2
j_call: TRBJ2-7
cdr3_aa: CASSSRILSGRNSFEQYF
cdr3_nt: TGTGCCAGCAGTTCCCGGATTTTGAGCGGGAGAAATTCATTCGAGCAGTACTTC